This T cell receptor beta chain was recorded in a study of blood T cell repertoires in COVID-19. Whole-study context: The United States, Italy and Spain were the sources of the acute and convalescent COVID-19 samples.

V shed 3 bases and J shed 6 bases, with 12 bases lying between them. From germline, CDR1 is SGHTA and CDR2 FQGNSA. The CDR3 sequence is 15 residues long. Per the original methods: Amplification of reference gene primers provided the estimated nucleated cell counts. TCRdb's table, derived via immunoSEQ multiplex PCR, lists solely in-frame clones and lacks some. V and J calls and clone size are copied from that table; D and trimming were computed from the DNA. The sample holds 45,000 to 65,000 clones; 80% to 90% are singletons and the top ten take approximately 3.7%. The chain carries TRBV7-2 and TRBJ1-6, with TRBD1 as a possible D gene (5 bases). Sequenced input: peripheral blood. The TCR originated in a human donor in a cohort sampled during active COVID-19. The CDR3 region is CASSFRSGPNSPLHF. The CDR3 DNA reads as TGTGCCAGCAGCTTCCGGTCAGGGCCTAATTCACCCCTCCACTTT.